This T cell receptor (beta chain) derives from a study of T cells in Graves' hyperthyroidism and ophthalmopathy. Amplification targeted TCR beta CDR3 regions from RNA transcripts. The HTBI primer set drove a first-round RT-PCR of the TCR CDR3. In TCRdb, the multiplex PCR reads were re-called with MiXCR into one record per CDR3 protein. The sample gives some 490,000 distinct CDR3 sequences, around a fifth of which show up once; under 55% is in the top ten. Broader study findings: Ophthalmopathy and stable hyperthyroidism were separated by a 13 V-J model. Blood also contained most expanded thyroid clonotypes above 0.001.

The germline V and J ends were trimmed by 4 bases and 4 bases, with 11 bases remaining between them. The germline V gene encodes CDR1 SGHRS and CDR2 YFSETQ. The CDR3 sequence is 14 residues long. This clonotype showed up just a few times. What it recognizes is unknown. Sequenced material: blood. The clonotype comes from a woman aged 65 to 85 with Graves' ophthalmopathy. The V and J genes are TRBV5-1 and TRBJ2-2; D perhaps matches TRBD2 (6 bases). In DNA, the CDR3 is TGCGCCAGCAGCATGGAGGGGCTCACCGGGGAGCTGTTTTTT. Residues: CASSMEGLTGELFF.